A single sample is the source of the 8 T cell receptor beta chains below, sequenced in a study of blood T cell repertoires in COVID-19. Libraries were prepared by immunoSEQ multiplex PCR; TCRdb keeps only in-frame clonotypes and omits some of them. The sample has 110,000 to 150,000 clones, 85% to 90% seen once; the top ten hold roughly 2.9%. Sequences were obtained from peripheral blood. These receptors originate from a man in his fifties or sixties with active or convalescent COVID-19.

This chain joins TRBV7-9 and TRBJ1-1; 7 bases are a match to TRBD1. V gave up 5 bases and J gave up 1 base; unmatched junction bases: 7. This CDR3 comprises 15 residues. In germline, CDR1 is SEHNR, CDR2 FQNEAQ (reference sequence). CDR3 in DNA: TGTGCCAGCAGCCCTCGAGGGGGCCCGAACACTGAAGCTTTCTTT. Translating it yields CASSPRGGPNTEAFF.

V usage is TRBV2 and J usage is TRBJ2-7; D perhaps matches TRBD2 (5 bases). The CDR3 contains 13 residues. In germline, CDR1 is SNHLY, CDR2 FYNNEI. Trimming shortened V by 5 bases and J by 0 bases, and 8 bases separated the two germline ends. As DNA, the CDR3 is TGTGCCAGCAGTTCCGGGAACTCCTACGAGCAGTACTTC. This codes for CASSSGNSYEQYF.

This clone was observed once. The chain is built from TRBV11-2 and TRBJ2-7, with TRBD2 as a possible D gene (6 bases). V lost 1 base and J lost 2, with 15 bases in between. This CDR3 has 16 residues. Germline values: CDR1 SGHAT, CDR2 FQNNGV. The chain's CDR3 is CASSLGEIAVTYEQYF. The CDR3 DNA is TGTGCCAGCAGCTTAGGGGAGATAGCGGTTACCTACGAGCAGTACTTC.

The chain carries TRBV7-6 and TRBJ2-5; weak D call: TRBD1 (5 bases). In germline, CDR1 is SGHVS, CDR2 FNYEAQ. This CDR3 comprises 14 residues. V lost 7 bases, J lost 5 bases, and 17 bases lay in between. CDR3 sequence: CASIQEQGGETQYF. The CDR3 nucleotides read TGTGCCAGCATCCAAGAGCAGGGCGGCGAGACCCAGTACTTC.

The gene calls are TRBV5-1 and TRBJ2-7; TRBD2 agrees at 10 bases. Germline CDR1 and CDR2: SGHRS and YFSETQ. The CDR3 consists of 14 residues. J gave up 5 bases and V 5 bases, and 7 bases lay outside the gene matches. The CDR3: CASRASGSFHEQYF. The CDR3 coding sequence is TGCGCCAGCAGGGCTAGCGGGAGTTTTCACGAGCAGTACTTC. Full variable domain (outside the CDR3, taken from reference TRBV5-1 and TRBJ2-7): KAGVTQTPRYLIKTRGQQVTLSCSPISGHRSVSWYQQTPGQGLQFLFEYFSETQRNKGNFPGRFSGRQFSNSRSEMNVSTLELGDSALYLCASRASGSFHEQYFGPGTRLTVT.

The V gene is TRBV28, the J gene TRBJ2-7; D is unclear. CDR3 length equals 12 residues. The V end was cut by 5 bases, the J end by 4 bases, with 9 bases between. Germline CDR1 reads MDHEN; CDR2 reads SYDVKM. The CDR3 region has the DNA TGTGCCAGCAGTCCACTCTCATACGAGCAGTACTTC. This sequence encodes CASSPLSYEQYF.

The chain uses TRBV15 and TRBJ2-5, with D possibly TRBD2 on 6 matching bases. CDR1 is LNHNV and CDR2 is YYDKDF in the germline V gene (reference sequence). With 0 bases removed from V and 2 bases from J, the gap between germline ends came to 13 bases. The CDR3 runs 16 residues. The DNA of the CDR3 is TGTGCCACCAGCAGAGAGGGGGGTAGGGGACAAGAGACCCAGTACTTC. Its translation: CATSREGGRGQETQYF.

The chain links TRBV19 to TRBJ2-2; 10 nucleotides line up with TRBD2. Losses at the gene ends were 7 bases for V and 0 bases for J; bases not matched to a gene: 8. Germline-derived CDR1 and CDR2 are LNHDA and SQIVND (reference sequence). The CDR3 contains 17 residues. The CDR3 region is CASTSPGLAANTGELFF. DNA for the CDR3: TGTGCCAGTACTTCGCCTGGACTAGCGGCGAACACCGGGGAGCTGTTTTTT.